The rows below give T cell receptor beta chains drawn from one sample of a study of identical twins. From the 5' RACE reads, TCRdb called clonotypes with MiXCR, one entry per CDR3 protein. The sample includes approximately 890,000 distinct CDR3 sequences, around 12% of them seen just once. This same sample was also taken into another study, of yellow fever vaccine responses in identical twins.

Material for sequencing was PBMCs. These receptors all come from a woman aged 18-29 years in good health. The CDR3 runs from the conserved cysteine through the conserved F or W. The D gene is left open where the match is weak. Rows give clone size only sometimes, using once, few, many, or a class for an expanded clone.

clone size	V gene	J gene	D gene	CDR3 DNA	CDR3 protein
few	TRBV10-3	TRBJ1-6	NA	TGTGCCATCAGTGAGAGCTCCTATAATTCACCCCTCCACTTT	CAISESSYNSPLHF
few	TRBV6-4	TRBJ2-5	NA	TGTGCCAGCAGTGAAAAGGGATGGGGGACGGAGACCCAGTACTTC	CASSEKGWGTETQYF
NA	TRBV5-1	TRBJ2-1	NA	TGCGCCAGCAGCTTGGATTCGGGAGATGAGCAGTTCTTC	CASSLDSGDEQFF
few	TRBV12-3/TRBV12-4	TRBJ2-1	TRBD2	TGTGCCAGCAGTTTAGGTAGCGGGAGTAGGGTGGATGAGCAGTTCTTC	CASSLGSGSRVDEQFF
few	TRBV3-1	TRBJ1-1	NA	TGTGCCAGCAGCCAGCAGGGCACTGAAGCTTTCTTT	CASSQQGTEAFF
NA	TRBV7-2	TRBJ2-7	NA	TGTGCCAGCAGCTTTCCGGCCTACGGGGAGCGGCGGGTCCAGCAGTACTTC	CASSFPAYGERRVQQYF
NA	TRBV24-1	TRBJ2-3	TRBD1	TGTGCCACCCTGGGACAGACCACAGATACGCAGTATTTT	CATLGQTTDTQYF
few	TRBV12-3/TRBV12-4	TRBJ2-7	NA	TGTGCCAGCAGTTTACACAGCTGGTCCGAGCAGTACTTC	CASSLHSWSEQYF
NA	TRBV10-3	TRBJ1-2	TRBD1	TGTGCCATCACCCGACAGGGCTATGGCTACACCTTC	CAITRQGYGYTF
NA	TRBV20-1	TRBJ1-2	TRBD1	TGCAGTGCTAGAAATTTGGACAGGGACGGTGGCTACACCTTC	CSARNLDRDGGYTF
NA	TRBV5-1	TRBJ1-2	NA	TGCGCCAGCAGCTTCAATGAGGGGGGTAGCTACACCTTC	CASSFNEGGSYTF
NA	TRBV20-1	TRBJ2-1	NA	TGCAGTGCCAGTACAGGGCTAGGCAATGAGCAGTTCTTC	CSASTGLGNEQFF
few	TRBV6-1	TRBJ2-7	TRBD2	TGTGCCAGCAGCCAAGGCGGGGGAATTTCCTACGAGCAGTACTTC	CASSQGGGISYEQYF
NA	TRBV25-1	TRBJ2-1	TRBD2	TGTGCCAGCAGTGAATTCGGAAGCGGGAGTCTCGATGAGCAGTTCTTC	CASSEFGSGSLDEQFF
many	TRBV20-1	TRBJ2-2	NA	TGCAGTGCTAGAGCCGGGGCCAACACCGGGGAGCTGTTTTTT	CSARAGANTGELFF
many	TRBV5-1	TRBJ1-4	TRBD1	TGCGCCAGCAGCCCGAGAGGAGAGGACAGGGCTAATGAAAAACTGTTTTTT	CASSPRGEDRANEKLFF
NA	TRBV19	TRBJ1-2	TRBD1	TGTGCCAGTAGTATAGGGACAGGGGTTTCCTATGGCTACACCTTC	CASSIGTGVSYGYTF
few	TRBV15	TRBJ2-1	TRBD2	TGTGCCACCAGCAGAGATATGGGACTAGCGGGAGTCAATGAGCAGTTCTTC	CATSRDMGLAGVNEQFF
NA	TRBV5-6	TRBJ2-3	NA	TGTGCCAGCAGCCCCGAACTAGGGGCATCAGATACGCAGTATTTT	CASSPELGASDTQYF
NA	TRBV6-2/TRBV6-3	TRBJ2-3	NA	TGTGCCAGCAGTCTGAGATTTGCAGTAACAGATACGCAGTATTTT	CASSLRFAVTDTQYF
few	TRBV20-1	TRBJ2-3	TRBD2	TGCAGTGCTCCTAGCGGGGGGAGCACAGATACGCAGTATTTT	CSAPSGGSTDTQYF
few	TRBV5-1	TRBJ2-5	NA	TGCGCCAGCACCTTCAGGGCAGGCCCCCAAGAGACCCAGTACTTC	CASTFRAGPQETQYF
NA	TRBV2	TRBJ2-7	NA	TGTGCCAGCACAAACAGGGTCTACGAGCAGTACTTC	CASTNRVYEQYF
NA	TRBV3-1	TRBJ2-3	NA	TGTGCCAGCAGCCAAGATATCAGGAAGGACACAGATACGCAGTATTTT	CASSQDIRKDTDTQYF
few	TRBV6-1	TRBJ2-2	TRBD1	TGTGCCAGCAGGGCCCCCGGGACAGGGCCTTCTGGGGAGCTGTTTTTT	CASRAPGTGPSGELFF
NA	TRBV28	TRBJ2-3	NA	TGTGCCAGCAGTTTAGACCCCCCGGAGTCAGATACGCAGTATTTT	CASSLDPPESDTQYF
few	TRBV20-1	TRBJ1-1	NA	TGCAGTGCTAGAAAGCGGACAATGAACACTGAAGCTTTCTTT	CSARKRTMNTEAFF
NA	TRBV5-1	TRBJ2-1	NA	TGCGCCAGCAGCTTGACAGGGGAGGGGTCCTACAATGAGCAGTTCTTC	CASSLTGEGSYNEQFF
many	TRBV5-1	TRBJ1-6	NA	TGCGCCAGCAGCTTGGCAGGCTCCTATAATTCACCCCTCCACTTT	CASSLAGSYNSPLHF
few	TRBV7-8	TRBJ2-1	NA	TGTGCCAGCAGCTTAGGTGGGTCTAGCGCCAATGAGCAGTTCTTC	CASSLGGSSANEQFF
NA	TRBV20-1	TRBJ1-5	TRBD1	TGCAGTGCGACATCTATATCGGGACAGGGCAATCAGCCCCAGCATTTT	CSATSISGQGNQPQHF
many	TRBV4-1	TRBJ1-6	NA	TGCGCCAGCAGCCAACGCGACTCCTATAATTCACCCCTCCACTTT	CASSQRDSYNSPLHF
many	TRBV29-1	TRBJ2-5	NA	TGCAGCGTTCTGCGCGGCATAGAGACCCAGTACTTC	CSVLRGIETQYF
many	TRBV7-7	TRBJ2-3	NA	TGTGCCAGCAGCTTGGGACGCATTGGGGGAGATACGCAGTATTTT	CASSLGRIGGDTQYF
few	TRBV11-2	TRBJ1-1	TRBD1	TGTGCCAGCAGCTTCCGGACAGGACACATGAACACTGAAGCTTTCTTT	CASSFRTGHMNTEAFF
few	TRBV12-3/TRBV12-4	TRBJ2-7	TRBD2	TGTGCCAGCAGTTTAGGGCTAGCGGTCGAGCAGTACTTC	CASSLGLAVEQYF
few	TRBV28	TRBJ1-1	NA	TGTGCCAGCAGTCCCCTCAAGGGCACTGAAGCTTTCTTT	CASSPLKGTEAFF
few	TRBV9	TRBJ2-3	TRBD2	TGTGCCAGCAGCGTAGCAACTAGCGGGAGAGGAGTAGATACGCAGTATTTT	CASSVATSGRGVDTQYF
few	TRBV28	TRBJ1-2	NA	TGTGCCAGCAGTTTATCAGGGGCATCAATGTATGGCTACACCTTC	CASSLSGASMYGYTF
NA	TRBV2	TRBJ1-5	NA	TGTGCCAGCAGGGCAGATTTTAATCAGCCCCAGCATTTT	CASRADFNQPQHF
many	TRBV20-1	TRBJ1-2	NA	TGCAGTGCTAGAGACCAGAAGCGACGGCATGGCTACACCTTC	CSARDQKRRHGYTF
NA	TRBV2	TRBJ2-3	NA	TGTGCCAGCAGTGTCGACAACCTAAACACAGATACGCAGTATTTT	CASSVDNLNTDTQYF
NA	TRBV21-1	TRBJ2-7	NA	TGTGCCAGCAGCCAGGGACTAGCGGGAGGGCGCCGGTACGAGCAGTACTTC	CASSQGLAGGRRYEQYF
few	TRBV5-4	TRBJ2-5	TRBD1	TGTGCCAGCAGCCCTCGGACAGGTACTTGGGAGACCCAGTACTTC	CASSPRTGTWETQYF
NA	TRBV12-3/TRBV12-4	TRBJ1-2	TRBD1	TGTGCCAGCAGTAGCCGGGACAGGGTTCCGGATGGCTACACCTTC	CASSSRDRVPDGYTF
NA	TRBV7-9	TRBJ1-1	NA	TGTGCCAGCAGCTGGGGGGCTGAAGCTTTCTTT	CASSWGAEAFF
NA	TRBV20-1	TRBJ2-3	TRBD2	TGCAGTGCTAGAGACCCCCAACTGCGAGCTAGCGGGGGGCCCACTTATACGCAGTATTTT	CSARDPQLRASGGPTYTQYF
NA	TRBV10-3	TRBJ2-3	NA	TGTGCCATCAGTGAGGGGGCCAGCTCGGATACGCAGTATTTT	CAISEGASSDTQYF
NA	TRBV20-1	TRBJ1-1	TRBD1	TGCAGTGCTAACGACAGGGCTGAAGCCTTCTTT	CSANDRAEAFF
NA	TRBV5-5	TRBJ2-2	NA	TGTGCCAGCAGCTTGGTAACACAGGGTACCGGGGAGCTGTTTTTT	CASSLVTQGTGELFF
NA	TRBV7-2	TRBJ2-7	NA	TGTGCCAGCAGCTTAGTGGGCAGATCGGCTTACGAGCAGTACTTC	CASSLVGRSAYEQYF
NA	TRBV20-1	TRBJ2-7	TRBD2	TGCAGTGCTGACCGGGACTATACTTACGAGCAGTACTTC	CSADRDYTYEQYF
NA	TRBV3-1	TRBJ2-5	TRBD1	TGTGCCAGCAGCCGCTCAGGGGGCGGGGAGACCCAGTACTTC	CASSRSGGGETQYF
NA	TRBV12-3/TRBV12-4	TRBJ2-3	NA	TGTGCCAGCACCCTGGGGAGCGGCCACACAGATACGCAGTATTTT	CASTLGSGHTDTQYF
few	TRBV25-1	TRBJ1-6	NA	TGTGCCAGCAGTGAATTTAGGACCCAGGGTAGACCCCTCCACTTT	CASSEFRTQGRPLHF
few	TRBV10-3	TRBJ1-1	NA	TGTGCCATCAGTGAGAATGGAGAGTTTGAAGCTTTCTTT	CAISENGEFEAFF
many	TRBV6-6	TRBJ2-3	TRBD1	TGTGCCAGCGGATTGACAGGGAAAGATACGCAGTATTTT	CASGLTGKDTQYF
many	TRBV20-1	TRBJ2-1	NA	TGCAGTGTTTCTAATTCCTACAATGAGCAGTTCTTC	CSVSNSYNEQFF
few	TRBV5-1	TRBJ2-7	NA	TGCGCCAGCAGCTTCTGGGACGCCTCCTACGAGCAGTACTTC	CASSFWDASYEQYF
few	TRBV6-2/TRBV6-3	TRBJ2-1	TRBD2	TGTGCCAGCAGAGGGACTAGCGGGATTGGTGAGCAGTTCTTC	CASRGTSGIGEQFF